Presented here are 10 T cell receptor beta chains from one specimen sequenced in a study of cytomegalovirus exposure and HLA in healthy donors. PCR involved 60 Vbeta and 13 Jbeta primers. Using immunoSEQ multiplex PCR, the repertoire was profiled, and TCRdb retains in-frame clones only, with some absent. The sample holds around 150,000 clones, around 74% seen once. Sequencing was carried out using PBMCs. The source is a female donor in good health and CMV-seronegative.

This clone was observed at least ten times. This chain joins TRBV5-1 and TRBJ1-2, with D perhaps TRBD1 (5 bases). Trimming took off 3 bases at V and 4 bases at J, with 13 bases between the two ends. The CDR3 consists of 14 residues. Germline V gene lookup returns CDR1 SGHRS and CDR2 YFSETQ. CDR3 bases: TGCGCCAGCAGCTACTCAGGGTTTTCCTATGGCTACACCTTC. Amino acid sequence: CASSYSGFSYGYTF.

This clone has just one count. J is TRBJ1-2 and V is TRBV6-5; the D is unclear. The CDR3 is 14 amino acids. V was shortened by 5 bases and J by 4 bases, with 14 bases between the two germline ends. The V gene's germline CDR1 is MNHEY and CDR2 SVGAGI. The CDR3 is CASSRRTEGYGYTF. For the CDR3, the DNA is TGTGCCAGCAGTCGCCGCACTGAGGGCTATGGCTACACCTTC.

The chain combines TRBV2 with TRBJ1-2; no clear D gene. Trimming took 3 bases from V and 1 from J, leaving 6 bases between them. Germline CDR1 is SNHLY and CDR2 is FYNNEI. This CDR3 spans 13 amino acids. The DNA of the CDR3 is TGTGCCAGCAGTGACCCAAATAACTATGGCTACACCTTC. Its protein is CASSDPNNYGYTF.

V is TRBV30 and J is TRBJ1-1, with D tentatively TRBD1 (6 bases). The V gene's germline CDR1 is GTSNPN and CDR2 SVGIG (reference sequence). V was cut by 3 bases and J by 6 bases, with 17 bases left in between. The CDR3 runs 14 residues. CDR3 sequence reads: CAWRSDSKRAEAFF. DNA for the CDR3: TGTGCCTGGAGGTCGGACAGTAAGCGAGCTGAAGCTTTCTTT.

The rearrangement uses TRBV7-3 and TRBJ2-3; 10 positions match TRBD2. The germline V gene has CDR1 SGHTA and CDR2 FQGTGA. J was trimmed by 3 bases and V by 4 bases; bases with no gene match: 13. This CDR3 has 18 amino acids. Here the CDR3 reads CASSSTFRTSGGTDTQYF. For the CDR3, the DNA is TGTGCCAGCAGCTCAACCTTCAGGACTAGCGGAGGAACAGATACGCAGTATTTT. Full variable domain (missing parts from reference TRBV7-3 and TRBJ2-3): GAGVSQTPSNKVTEKGKYVELRCDPISGHTALYWYRQSLGQGPEFLIYFQGTGAADDSGLPNDRFFAVRPEGSVSTLKIQRTERGDSAVYLCASSSTFRTSGGTDTQYFGPGTRLTVL.

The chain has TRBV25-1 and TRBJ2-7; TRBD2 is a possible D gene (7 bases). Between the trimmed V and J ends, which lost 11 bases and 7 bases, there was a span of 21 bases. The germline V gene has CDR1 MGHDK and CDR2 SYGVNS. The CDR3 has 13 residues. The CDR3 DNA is TGTGCCCTCCCAGGGGCGGGAGCTTGGGAGCAGTACTTC. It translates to CALPGAGAWEQYF.

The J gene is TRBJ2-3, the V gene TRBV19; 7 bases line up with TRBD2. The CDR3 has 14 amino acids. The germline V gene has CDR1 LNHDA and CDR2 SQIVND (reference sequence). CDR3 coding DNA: TGTGCAACCAAACTAGCGTTGAGCACAGATACGCAGTATTTT. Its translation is CATKLALSTDTQYF.

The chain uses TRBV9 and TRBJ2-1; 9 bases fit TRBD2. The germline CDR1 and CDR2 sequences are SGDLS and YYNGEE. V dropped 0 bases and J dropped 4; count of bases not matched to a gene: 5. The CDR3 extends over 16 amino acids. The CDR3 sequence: CASSVALAGLYNEQFF. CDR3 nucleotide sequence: TGTGCCAGCAGCGTAGCGCTAGCGGGGCTATACAATGAGCAGTTCTTC.

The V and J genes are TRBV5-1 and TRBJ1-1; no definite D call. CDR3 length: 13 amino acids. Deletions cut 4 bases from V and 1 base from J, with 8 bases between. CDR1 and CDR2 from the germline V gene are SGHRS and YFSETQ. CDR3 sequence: CASSPLSNTEAFF. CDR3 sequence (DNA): TGCGCCAGCAGCCCCCTTTCGAACACTGAAGCTTTCTTT. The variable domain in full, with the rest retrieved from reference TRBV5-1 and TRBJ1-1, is KAGVTQTPRYLIKTRGQQVTLSCSPISGHRSVSWYQQTPGQGLQFLFEYFSETQRNKGNFPGRFSGRQFSNSRSEMNVSTLELGDSALYLCASSPLSNTEAFFGQGTRLTVV.

The CDR3 DNA follows: TGTGCCAGCAGCGGGAATAAGGGACAGGGCTATGGCTACACCTTC. It encodes CASSGNKGQGYGYTF. The chain employs TRBV7-8 and TRBJ1-2, with TRBD1 matching over 9 bases. CDR3 length: 15 residues. CDR1 and CDR2 from the germline V gene are SGHVS and FQNEAQ. Trimming took 5 bases from V and 4 from J; bases not matched to a gene: 8. The full variable domain, completed using reference TRBV7-8 and TRBJ1-2, is GAGVSQSPRYKVAKRGQDVALRCDPISGHVSLFWYQQALGQGPEFLTYFQNEAQLDKSGLPSDRFFAERPEGSVSTLKIQRTQQEDSAVYLCASSGNKGQGYGYTFGSGTRLTVV.